These 19 T cell receptor beta chains were all obtained from the same sample, sequenced in a study of OX40 agonist ivuxolimab in advanced cancers. The method was immunoSEQ multiplex PCR; TCRdb's version includes in-frame clones alone and lacks a portion of them. In the table there are roughly 60,000 clones, around 90% of which are singletons. Material: CD4+ or CD8+ T cells sorted from blood, obtained in a trial of the OX40 agonist ivuxolimab. The origin of the receptors is an adult with an advanced solid tumor such as melanoma, head and neck, liver or kidney cancer.

The CDR3 is CASSSTSGQGPGNTIYF. The DNA for the CDR3 is TGTGCCAGCAGCTCTACTTCGGGACAGGGACCTGGAAACACCATATATTTT. The V and J genes are TRBV7-6 and TRBJ1-3; 9 positions match TRBD1. J lost 2 bases, V lost 4 bases, and 9 bases had no gene match. The CDR3 is 17 residues long. Germline CDR1 and CDR2: SGHVS and FNYEAQ.

CDR3 in DNA: TGCGCCAGCAGCCGTAGCGGGAGGGCCGAAGATACGCAGTATTTT. This gives the protein CASSRSGRAEDTQYF. This chain links TRBV5-1 with TRBJ2-3; 11 bases map to TRBD2. The germline gives CDR1 SGHRS, CDR2 YFSETQ. V lost 4 bases and J lost 5; bases outside the gene matches: 6. The CDR3 sequence is 15 residues long.

This chain connects TRBV10-3 to TRBJ1-5, with 7 positions matching TRBD1. This CDR3 is built from 15 residues. Germline V CDR1 and CDR2: ENHRY, SYGVKD. V was clipped by 6 bases and J by 2 bases; unmatched bases: 7. This CDR3 is CAIRSQGNGNQPQHF. CDR3 DNA sequence: TGTGCCATCAGGTCACAGGGGAACGGCAATCAGCCCCAGCATTTT.

The J gene is TRBJ1-1, the V gene TRBV11-3, with D uncertain. Germline V gene lookup returns CDR1 SGHNT and CDR2 YENEEA. V was pared by 4 bases and J by 0 bases, with 6 bases between. The CDR3 length is 13 residues. CDR3 in DNA: TGTGCCAGCAGCTACACAATGAACACTGAAGCTTTCTTT. Translation: CASSYTMNTEAFF.

The sample holds one count of this clone. V usage is TRBV10-1 and J usage is TRBJ2-3; 8 nucleotides match TRBD2. The germline V gene has CDR1 WNHNN and CDR2 SYGVQD (reference sequence). V trimming: 6 bases; J trimming: 8 bases; junction bases outside the gene matches: 13. This CDR3 has 15 residues. The CDR3 DNA follows: TGCGCCAGCAGCGAGACAGCGGGGGTCGGGGGTACGCAGTATTTT. It is translated as CASSETAGVGGTQYF.

The chain joins TRBV28 to TRBJ2-7, with no clear D. This CDR3 region has 12 residues. V was clipped by 6 bases and J by 5 bases, with 11 bases between them. CDR1 is MDHEN, CDR2 SYDVKM, per germline. Here the CDR3 DNA reads TGTGCCAGCAGACCAATAGGCCACGAGCAGTACTTC. Protein product: CASRPIGHEQYF.

This chain uses TRBV7-2 with TRBJ2-7; TRBD2 agrees at 7 bases. This CDR3 has 15 residues. CDR1 is SGHTA, CDR2 FQGNSA, per germline. V was pared by 5 bases and J by 0 bases, with 7 bases of the junction left unmatched. CDR3 sequence reads: CASSVASGPSYEQYF. CDR3 nucleotide sequence: TGTGCCAGCAGCGTCGCTAGCGGACCCTCCTACGAGCAGTACTTC.

J is TRBJ1-2 and V is TRBV7-8; D might be TRBD1 (6 bases). Germline loops: CDR1 SGHVS, CDR2 FQNEAQ. V was shortened by 1 base and J by 7 bases, with 16 bases between the two germline ends. The CDR3 contains 15 residues. The CDR3 sequence is CASSLVGQGTSGYTF. DNA of the CDR3: TGTGCCAGCAGCTTAGTTGGTCAGGGGACCAGTGGCTACACCTTC.

CDR3 residues: CASSPRGDMNTEAFF. The CDR3, as DNA: TGTGCCAGCTCACCAAGGGGGGACATGAACACTGAAGCTTTCTTT. The chain combines TRBV18 with TRBJ1-1; possibly TRBD1 for D (6 bases). The CDR3 extends over 15 amino acids. Trimming removed 2 bases at V and 0 bases at J, with 10 bases between. Germline V gene sequence: CDR1 KGHSH, CDR2 LQKENI.

The rearrangement links TRBV6-5 to TRBJ2-1, with D possibly being TRBD2 (6 bases). The germline gives CDR1 MNHEY, CDR2 SVGAGI. This CDR3 is 13 amino acids long. Trimming pared 6 bases from V and 7 bases from J, leaving 13 bases between. The DNA of the CDR3 is TGTGCCAGCAGACCGGGACTCTTGAATGAGCAGTTCTTC. It codes for CASRPGLLNEQFF.

V gene TRBV7-9 combines with J gene TRBJ1-5; a possible D gene is TRBD1 (5 bases). Trimming cost V 5 bases and J 4 bases, with 9 bases left between them. The CDR3 extends over 13 amino acids. Germline V lookup: CDR1 SEHNR, CDR2 FQNEAQ (reference sequence). CDR3 sequence: CASSPQVNQPQHF. The CDR3 DNA reads as TGTGCCAGCAGCCCACAGGTTAATCAGCCCCAGCATTTT.

V gene TRBV7-6 combines with J gene TRBJ1-5; the D is unclear. V lost 3 bases and J lost 7, with 10 bases in between. CDR1 is SGHVS, CDR2 FNYEAQ, per germline. The CDR3 consists of 13 residues. DNA of the CDR3: TGTGCCAGCAGCTTTGACGAGGAACAGCCCCAGCATTTT. It is translated as CASSFDEEQPQHF. The full variable domain, rest sourced from reference TRBV7-6 and TRBJ1-5, is GAGVSQSPRYKVTKRGQDVALRCDPISGHVSLYWYRQALGQGPEFLTYFNYEAQQDKSGLPNDRFSAERPEGSISTLTIQRTEQRDSAMYRCASSFDEEQPQHFGDGTRLSIL.

The chain uses TRBV18 and TRBJ2-1; D remains ambiguous. Germline V gene lookup returns CDR1 KGHSH and CDR2 LQKENI. Trimming took off 0 bases at V and 5 bases at J, with 5 bases between the two ends. The CDR3 runs 13 residues. This CDR3 is CASSPPSNNEQFF. In DNA form, the CDR3 reads TGTGCCAGCTCACCACCTTCCAACAATGAGCAGTTCTTC.

V is TRBV11-3 and J is TRBJ2-5, with a possible D match to TRBD2 (5 bases). Trimming left V 3 bases short and J 4 bases short, with 12 bases between. Germline loops: CDR1 SGHNT, CDR2 YENEEA. The CDR3 sequence is 14 residues long. The DNA of the CDR3 is TGTGCCAGCAGCTTGGGATTAGGAGGAGAGACCCAGTACTTC. Amino acid sequence: CASSLGLGGETQYF.

The chain has TRBV5-4 and TRBJ2-7; tentatively, D is TRBD1 or TRBD2 (5 bases each). CDR3 length equals 13 residues. V lost 7 bases to trimming and J lost 5 bases, with 16 bases between them. Germline V gives CDR1 SGHNT, CDR2 YYREEE (reference sequence). The CDR3 DNA follows: TGTGCCAGCTCGAGGGGCCCCGGCAACGAGCAGTACTTC. Residues: CASSRGPGNEQYF.

In this sample, this clone turned up once. V is TRBV21-1 and J is TRBJ1-1. TRBV21-1 is classified as a pseudogene. The CDR3 consists of 12 residues. DNA of the CDR3: TGTGCCAGCAGCCGGGTAAACACTGAAGCTTTCTTT. This codes for CASSRVNTEAFF.

The chain has TRBV5-1 and TRBJ2-1, with 10 bases lining up with TRBD2. This CDR3 comprises 15 residues. V lost 5 bases to trimming and J lost 6 bases; unmatched junction nucleotides: 8. In germline, CDR1 is SGHRS, CDR2 YFSETQ. The DNA for the CDR3 is TGCGCCAGCAGTAGTGGGACTAGCGACTTCAATGAGCAGTTCTTC. Encoded protein: CASSSGTSDFNEQFF. The variable domain in full, with the rest retrieved from reference TRBV5-1 and TRBJ2-1, is KAGVTQTPRYLIKTRGQQVTLSCSPISGHRSVSWYQQTPGQGLQFLFEYFSETQRNKGNFPGRFSGRQFSNSRSEMNVSTLELGDSALYLCASSSGTSDFNEQFFGPGTRLTVL.

This CDR3 is CASSYSTTGELFF. For the CDR3, the DNA is TGTGCCAGCTCATACAGCACCACCGGGGAGCTGTTTTTT. The V and J genes are TRBV18 and TRBJ2-2, with D unclear. Trimming took off 5 bases at V and 4 bases at J, with 8 bases between the two ends. Germline V gene sequence: CDR1 KGHSH, CDR2 LQKENI. The CDR3 covers 13 residues.

The chain links TRBV5-1 to TRBJ1-1, with TRBD1 matching over 11 bases. Germline assignment: CDR1 SGHRS and CDR2 YFSETQ. The V segment lost 4 bases and the J segment 2 bases; nucleotides outside the gene matches: 4. The CDR3 covers 15 residues. The CDR3 DNA sequence: TGCGCCAGCAGCGTGGGACAGGGGGTAAACACTGAAGCTTTCTTT. Protein sequence: CASSVGQGVNTEAFF.